A selection of T cell receptor beta chains follows, all from one sample in a study of blood T cell repertoires in COVID-19. Clones were sequenced by immunoSEQ multiplex PCR, and TCRdb holds only the in-frame ones, with some missing. The table has some 280,000 clones, approximately 91% seen once. Sequenced: peripheral blood. The receptor set was obtained from an older woman with acute or convalescent COVID-19. The CDR3 runs from the conserved cysteine through the conserved F or W. The D gene is left open where the match is weak. Some rows have no size entry. The others give once, few or many, or a class for an expanded clone.

J gene | clone size | D gene | V gene | CDR3 protein | CDR3 DNA
TRBJ2-3 | NA | TRBD2 | TRBV2 | CASSSGARDTQYF | TGTGCCAGCTCTAGCGGTGCACGAGATACGCAGTATTTT
TRBJ2-2 | NA | TRBD2 | TRBV28 | CASLTSGGAGELFF | TGTGCCAGCCTGACTAGCGGGGGGGCCGGGGAGCTGTTTTTT
TRBJ2-1 | NA | TRBD1 | TRBV19 | CASSPPYDRDEQFF | TGTGCCAGTAGTCCCCCGTACGACAGGGATGAGCAGTTCTTC
TRBJ1-2 | NA | TRBD1 | TRBV6-2/TRBV6-3 | CASSGQAPYGYTF | TGTGCCAGCAGCGGACAGGCGCCCTATGGCTACACCTTC
TRBJ1-1 | NA | NA | TRBV6-4 | CASSATENTEAFF | TGTGCCAGCAGTGCTACAGAGAACACTGAAGCTTTCTTT
TRBJ1-2 | NA | NA | TRBV3-1/TRBV3-2 | CASSQNRALGYGYTF | TGTGCCAGCAGCCAAAACCGGGCACTAGGCTATGGCTACACCTTC
TRBJ1-1 | NA | TRBD1 | TRBV23-1 | CASSQLGQGEGTLNTEAFF | TGCGCCAGCAGTCAATTGGGACAGGGTGAAGGGACCCTGAACACTGAAGCTTTCTTT
TRBJ2-7 | NA | NA | TRBV7-8 | CASSPEGIAYEQYF | TGTGCCAGCAGCCCTGAGGGTATAGCCTACGAGCAGTACTTC
TRBJ2-1 | NA | TRBD1 | TRBV7-3 | CASSFGTANNEQFF | TGTGCCAGCAGCTTTGGGACAGCCAACAATGAGCAGTTCTTC
TRBJ2-5 | NA | NA | TRBV13 | CASSLLQRGETQYF | TGTGCCAGCAGCTTATTGCAGAGAGGGGAGACCCAGTACTTC
TRBJ1-5 | NA | NA | TRBV7-3 | CASSQTGTEGQHF | TGTGCCAGCAGCCAAACCGGGACGGAGGGCCAGCATTTT
TRBJ2-6 | NA | NA | TRBV19 | CASSIQTLSRANVLTF | TGTGCCAGTAGTATCCAGACCCTTAGCAGGGCCAACGTCCTGACTTTC
TRBJ2-3 | NA | TRBD2 | TRBV28 | CASSLSTSGTTDTQYF | TGTGCCAGCAGTTTATCGACTAGCGGCACCACAGATACGCAGTATTTT
TRBJ1-2 | NA | NA | TRBV18 | CASSPRTGTGYTF | TGTGCCAGCTCACCACGAACAGGGACGGGCTACACCTTC
TRBJ1-1 | once | TRBD1 | TRBV18 | CASSPQTPGQGAGGAFF | TGTGCCAGCTCGCCGCAAACTCCGGGACAGGGGGCAGGGGGAGCTTTCTTT
TRBJ2-1 | NA | NA | TRBV27 | CASSWGGLYNEQFF | TGTGCCAGCAGTTGGGGCGGTCTTTACAATGAGCAGTTCTTC
TRBJ1-1 | once | TRBD1 | TRBV3-1/TRBV3-2 | CASSQGTGVTEAFF | TGTGCCAGCAGCCAAGGGACAGGGGTGACTGAAGCTTTCTTT
TRBJ2-7 | NA | NA | TRBV4-3 | CASSPSRGSYEQYF | TGCGCCAGCAGCCCCAGTAGGGGTTCCTACGAGCAGTACTTC
TRBJ2-1 | few | TRBD1 | TRBV28 | CASSFWLGTGPLSSYNEQFF | TGTGCCAGCAGTTTTTGGCTCGGGACAGGGCCACTAAGCTCCTACAATGAGCAGTTCTTC
TRBJ2-1 | NA | TRBD2 | TRBV4-1 | CASSPGLLDNEQFF | TGCGCCAGCAGCCCGGGACTACTTGACAATGAGCAGTTCTTC
TRBJ2-1 | NA | TRBD2 | TRBV9 | CASSVGGGLSYNEQFF | TGTGCCAGCAGCGTAGGCGGGGGGCTTTCCTACAATGAGCAGTTCTTC
TRBJ2-7 | once | NA | TRBV14 | CASSQIPAANYEQYF | TGTGCCAGCAGCCAAATTCCAGCGGCAAACTACGAGCAGTACTTC
TRBJ1-3 | NA | TRBD1 | TRBV2 | CASMEDRGQGNTIYF | TGTGCCAGCATGGAGGACAGGGGGCAAGGAAACACCATATATTTT
TRBJ1-6 | NA | TRBD1 | TRBV2 | CASRTGTGVSSYNSPLHF | TGTGCCAGCAGAACCGGGACAGGGGTCAGCTCCTATAATTCACCCCTCCACTTT
TRBJ1-2 | NA | TRBD1 | TRBV2 | CASSKGQGAGYGYTF | TGTGCCAGCAGCAAGGGACAGGGGGCAGGCTATGGCTACACCTTC
TRBJ1-2 | once | TRBD1 | TRBV7-9 | CASSFETGVNYGYTF | TGTGCCAGCAGCTTTGAGACAGGGGTCAACTATGGCTACACCTTC
TRBJ1-6 | NA | TRBD1 | TRBV19 | CASRKGPGGYNSPLHF | TGTGCCAGTAGGAAAGGACCAGGGGGCTATAATTCACCCCTCCACTTT
TRBJ2-7 | NA | NA | TRBV7-3 | CASSPAAYEQYF | TGTGCCAGCAGCCCGGCGGCTTACGAGCAGTACTTC
TRBJ2-1 | NA | TRBD1 | TRBV2 | CASQDRASSYNEQFF | TGTGCCAGTCAAGACAGGGCGAGCTCCTACAATGAGCAGTTCTTC
TRBJ1-4 | NA | TRBD1 | TRBV30 | CAGRTGGSEKLFF | TGTGCCGGGCGGACAGGGGGCAGTGAAAAACTGTTTTTT
TRBJ2-7 | NA | TRBD1 | TRBV4-1 | CASSQGQGLEQYF | TGCGCCAGCAGCCAAGGACAGGGCCTCGAGCAGTACTTC
TRBJ2-1 | once | TRBD2 | TRBV29-1 | CSVRSAGYNEQFF | TGCAGCGTTCGGTCAGCGGGATACAATGAGCAGTTCTTC
TRBJ1-4 | NA | NA | TRBV2 | CASRTRVLGEKLFF | TGTGCCAGCAGGACCAGGGTTTTGGGTGAAAAACTGTTTTTT
TRBJ1-5 | NA | NA | TRBV10-3 | CAIRGDISQPQHF | TGTGCCATCAGGGGGGACATATCTCAGCCCCAGCATTTT
TRBJ2-5 | NA | TRBD2 | TRBV7-8 | CASSFGLAAQETQYF | TGTGCCAGCAGCTTTGGACTAGCGGCTCAAGAGACCCAGTACTTC
TRBJ2-3 | NA | TRBD1 | TRBV27 | CASSKTGGGGPTDTQYF | TGTGCCAGCAGTAAGACAGGGGGCGGGGGCCCCACAGATACGCAGTATTTT
TRBJ1-1 | NA | NA | TRBV5-8 | CASSLVGDTFPEAFF | TGTGCCAGCAGCTTGGTTGGGGACACTTTCCCTGAAGCTTTCTTT
TRBJ1-3 | NA | TRBD1 | TRBV5-6 | CASSQPGTVGNTIYF | TGTGCCAGCAGCCAACCCGGGACAGTTGGAAACACCATATATTTT
TRBJ2-1 | NA | NA | TRBV27 | CASSFGLVNEQFF | TGTGCCAGCAGTTTCGGACTGGTCAATGAGCAGTTCTTC
TRBJ1-2 | NA | NA | TRBV5-1 | CASSLGGTNSNYGYTF | TGCGCCAGCAGCTTGGGGGGGACAAACTCTAACTATGGCTACACCTTC
TRBJ2-7 | NA | TRBD1 | TRBV6-2/TRBV6-3 | CASSPRGQGTLHVRKQYF | TGTGCCAGCAGTCCCCGTGGACAGGGGACCCTCCACGTGAGAAAGCAGTACTTC
TRBJ2-3 | NA | NA | TRBV11-3 | CASSPPTSQDTQYF | TGTGCCAGCAGCCCTCCGACTTCCCAGGATACGCAGTATTTT
TRBJ2-7 | NA | NA | TRBV7-2 | CASSLGGDTYEQYF | TGTGCCAGCAGCTTAGGAGGGGACACCTACGAGCAGTACTTC
TRBJ1-1 | few | NA | TRBV19 | CASSLTGDTEAFF | TGTGCCAGTAGTTTGACAGGAGACACTGAAGCTTTCTTT